The 21 T cell receptor beta chains reported below all come from one sample, sequenced in a study of cytomegalovirus exposure and HLA in healthy donors. Primers for the PCR totalled 60 Vbeta and 13 Jbeta. The assay was immunoSEQ multiplex PCR, and TCRdb's table has in-frame clones only and misses some. Here the sample spans approximately 100,000 clones, roughly 72% being singletons. Sequencing was done on a sample of PBMCs. The receptors originated from a young woman in good health and CMV-seropositive.

The chain recombines TRBV28 with TRBJ1-1, with unresolved D. Germline-derived CDR1 and CDR2 are MDHEN and SYDVKM. The CDR3 consists of 14 residues. V lost 1 base and J lost 4, with 10 bases in between. The CDR3 DNA follows: TGTGCCAGCAGTTTATATGGCCGGAGCACTGAAGCTTTCTTT. It is translated as CASSLYGRSTEAFF.

About this clone itself: A read error may account for a junction end that differs from germline. The chain has TRBV5-5 and TRBJ1-1; D is uncertain. The germline V gene has CDR1 SGHKS and CDR2 YYEKEE (reference sequence). This CDR3 comprises 11 residues. The CDR3 DNA is TGTGCCAGCAGGTTGGGCGCTGAAGCTTTCTTT. Protein sequence: CASRLGAEAFF.

This chain joins TRBV2 and TRBJ1-1; D unclear. Germline V gene sequence: CDR1 SNHLY, CDR2 FYNNEI. V was trimmed by 4 bases and J by 2 bases, leaving 11 bases between them. The CDR3 extends over 14 amino acids. The CDR3 sequence: CASSVWHLNTEAFF. Written as DNA, the CDR3 is TGTGCCAGCAGTGTATGGCACCTCAACACTGAAGCTTTCTTT. The full variable domain, rest sourced from reference TRBV2 and TRBJ1-1, is EPEVTQTPSHQVTQMGQEVILRCVPISNHLYFYWYRQILGQKVEFLVSFYNNEISEKSEIFDDQFSVERPDGSNFTLKIRSTKLEDSAMYFCASSVWHLNTEAFFGQGTRLTVV.

The chain carries TRBV7-8 and TRBJ2-5; TRBD2 agrees at 7 bases. Germline values: CDR1 SGHVS, CDR2 FQNEAQ. The junction had 8 bases not matched to a gene; V was cut back by 6 bases and J by 4 bases. The CDR3 runs 14 residues. The CDR3 bases are TGTGCCAGCAGGGGGGTCGGCGGGAGAGAGACCCAGTACTTC. Protein: CASRGVGGRETQYF.

The rearrangement uses TRBV9 and TRBJ2-2, with TRBD2 matching 13 bases. This CDR3 spans 19 amino acids. The germline gives CDR1 SGDLS, CDR2 YYNGEE. J lost 2 bases, V lost 1 base, and 8 bases had no gene match. The CDR3 sequence is CASSVSVGTSGINTGELFF. CDR3 bases: TGTGCCAGCAGCGTATCTGTCGGGACTAGCGGGATAAACACCGGGGAGCTGTTTTTT. Combining the CDR3 with reference TRBV9 and TRBJ2-2 gives the whole variable domain DSGVTQTPKHLITATGQRVTLRCSPRSGDLSVYWYQQSLDQGLQFLIQYYNGEERAKGNILERFSAQQFPDLHSELNLSSLELGDSALYFCASSVSVGTSGINTGELFFGEGSRLTVL.

The chain couples TRBV28 to TRBJ2-1; 9 bases agree with TRBD2. Germline assignment: CDR1 MDHEN and CDR2 SYDVKM. The CDR3 runs 19 residues. Unmatched junction bases numbered 12, after V lost 2 bases and J lost 1 base. The CDR3 DNA follows: TGTGCCAGCAGTTTACTCGGAGGTAGCGGGAGTAAGTCCTACAATGAGCAGTTCTTC. It codes for CASSLLGGSGSKSYNEQFF.

J is TRBJ1-3 and V is TRBV30, with TRBD1 identical over 8 bases. V lost 5 bases to trimming and J lost 4 bases; unmatched junction nucleotides: 1. CDR1 and CDR2 (germline): GTSNPN, SVGIG (reference sequence). The CDR3 loop spans 12 amino acids. In DNA form, the CDR3 reads TGTGCCTGGGGGGACAGGGGAAACACCATATATTTT. It codes for CAWGDRGNTIYF.

Notes on this clone: A far larger clone lies a single base away; this is likely a read error. The chain recombines TRBV28 with TRBJ2-3, with D possibly being TRBD2 (5 bases). From germline, CDR1 is MDHEN and CDR2 SYDVKM. CDR3 length: 15 amino acids. In DNA, the CDR3 is TGTCCCAGCAGTCAATGGGAGCGACCCCCAGATACGCAGTATTTT. Amino acids: CPSSQWERPPDTQYF.

This sequence joins TRBV10-3 and TRBJ2-7, with D perhaps TRBD2 (5 bases). The germline V gene encodes CDR1 ENHRY and CDR2 SYGVKD. Trimming removed 0 bases at V and 6 bases at J, with 9 bases between. The CDR3 consists of 13 residues. The CDR3 DNA reads TGTGCCATCAGTGAGTCGACTACGGGCGAGCAGTACTTC. Translating gives CAISESTTGEQYF.

V and J are TRBV2 and TRBJ2-5; 10 bases agree with TRBD1. Germline trimming cut 4 bases from V and 5 bases from J; bases unmatched to any gene: 13. Per the germline V gene, CDR1 is SNHLY and CDR2 is FYNNEI. There are 17 residues in the CDR3. As DNA, the CDR3 is TGTGCCAGCAGTGGACCAAGTGGGGACAGGGGATCGGAGACCCAGTACTTC. It translates to CASSGPSGDRGSETQYF.

V gene TRBV6-1 combines with J gene TRBJ2-2; no definite D call. The CDR3 loop spans 13 amino acids. V dropped 8 bases and J dropped 1 base, with 8 bases sitting between them. CDR1 is MNHNS, CDR2 SASEGT, per germline. CDR3 region: CASPTGNTGELFF. CDR3 in DNA: TGTGCCAGCCCGACGGGGAACACCGGGGAGCTGTTTTTT.

This chain links TRBV7-9 with TRBJ1-1; D call uncertain. Trimming left V 8 bases short and J 9 bases short, with 10 bases between. The length of the CDR3 is 10 residues. Germline-derived CDR1 and CDR2 are SEHNR and FQNEAQ (reference sequence). CDR3 nucleotides: TGTGCCAGCCCTAACCCTCAAGCTTTCTTT. It is translated as CASPNPQAFF. Filled out from reference TRBV7-9 and TRBJ1-1, the complete variable domain reads DTGVSQNPRHKITKRGQNVTFRCDPISEHNRLYWYRQTLGQGPEFLTYFQNEAQLEKSRLLSDRFSAERPKGSFSTLEIQRTEQGDSAMYLCASPNPQAFFGQGTRLTVV.

The chain carries TRBV7-2 and TRBJ2-3, with 9 nucleotides matching TRBD2. Losses at the gene ends were 2 bases for V and 5 bases for J; bases not matched to a gene: 5. CDR1 is SGHTA, CDR2 FQGNSA, per germline. The CDR3 consists of 15 residues. As DNA, the CDR3 is TGTGCCAGCAGCTTACAAGCGGGAGGCTTAGATACGCAGTATTTT. Translation gives CASSLQAGGLDTQYF.

This clone was detected ten times or more. The V and J genes are TRBV5-1 and TRBJ2-6; TRBD2 matches at 9 bases. The CDR3 contains 16 residues. Germline V CDR1 and CDR2: SGHRS, YFSETQ. Unmatched junction bases numbered 4, after V lost 6 bases and J lost 0 bases. In nucleotides, the CDR3 is TGCGCCAGCACTATAGCGGGGGCCTCTGGGGCCAACGTCCTGACTTTC. Translating gives CASTIAGASGANVLTF.

The DNA of the CDR3 is TGTGCCTGGGACCCTAGCGGAACGAACACCGGGGAGCTGTTTTTT. Its protein is CAWDPSGTNTGELFF. The chain combines TRBV30 with TRBJ2-2, with TRBD2 matching over 7 bases. This CDR3 is built from 15 residues. V trimming: 5 bases; J trimming: 0 bases; junction bases outside the gene matches: 6. From germline, CDR1 is GTSNPN and CDR2 SVGIG (reference sequence).

The chain recombines TRBV27 with TRBJ2-7, with TRBD2 identical over 12 bases. The CDR3 runs 16 residues. J gave up 5 bases and V 5 bases, and 10 bases lay outside the gene matches. Germline V lookup: CDR1 MNHEY, CDR2 SMNVEV (reference sequence). CDR3 loop: CASSREGLAGLDEQYF. The DNA for the CDR3 is TGTGCCAGCAGTCGGGAAGGACTAGCGGGATTAGACGAGCAGTACTTC.

V gene TRBV5-1 combines with J gene TRBJ2-7, with 11 bases that match TRBD2. The ends lost 4 bases at V and 3 bases at J; junction bases unmatched: 9. The CDR3 has 16 residues. In germline, CDR1 is SGHRS, CDR2 YFSETQ. CDR3 nucleotides: TGCGCCAGCAGCACCACTAGCGGGAGAGGGGTCTACGAGCAGTACTTC. This encodes CASSTTSGRGVYEQYF.

The chain uses TRBV28 and TRBJ2-3; TRBD2 might be the D (6 bases). Trimming cost V 5 bases and J 5 bases, with 14 bases left between them. Germline CDR1 and CDR2: MDHEN and SYDVKM. This CDR3 has 14 residues. This CDR3 is CASSNREWVDTQYF. CDR3 nucleotides: TGTGCCAGCAGTAATCGGGAGTGGGTAGATACGCAGTATTTT.

The chain combines TRBV4-2 with TRBJ2-7; D not certain. CDR3 length equals 14 residues. Per the germline V gene, CDR1 is LGHNA and CDR2 is YNFKEQ. The V and J ends lost 0 bases and 3 bases respectively, with 9 bases between them. The chain's CDR3 is CASSQDRQNYEQYF. The CDR3, as DNA: TGTGCCAGCAGCCAAGATCGTCAGAACTACGAGCAGTACTTC.

The chain carries TRBV7-3 and TRBJ2-5; 9 bases are shared with TRBD2. The germline CDR1 and CDR2 sequences are SGHTA and FQGTGA. The CDR3 spans 15 residues. V dropped 3 bases and J dropped 5; count of bases not matched to a gene: 7. This CDR3 is CASSLGGRAVETQYF. The CDR3 DNA sequence: TGTGCCAGCAGCTTGGGCGGGAGGGCCGTGGAGACCCAGTACTTC.

The V gene is TRBV29-1, the J gene TRBJ2-1, with D perhaps matching TRBD2 (5 bases). This CDR3 is 15 amino acids long. The ends were cut back, 4 bases at V and 0 bases at J, with 13 bases in the middle. Germline assignment: CDR1 SQVTM and CDR2 ANQGSEA. The CDR3 spells CSVARPGSSYNEQFF. The CDR3 bases are TGCAGCGTTGCCCGGCCGGGGAGCTCCTACAATGAGCAGTTCTTC.